These T cell receptor beta chains were read from a single sample in a study of cytomegalovirus exposure and HLA in healthy donors. Measured with immunoSEQ multiplex PCR; TCRdb has only the in-frame clones, and not every one. The sample gives around 130,000 clones, roughly 72% of which show up once; approximately 1.8% is in the top ten. The sample comprised PBMCs. The origin of the receptors is a man aged 35-49 years in good health and CMV-seronegative. Each CDR3 is given with its conserved first and last residue. A D gene is named only where the DNA matches it firmly. Only part of the rows carry a size: once, few, many, or a class if the clone is expanded.

clone size: few
J gene: TRBJ2-7
D gene: TRBD1
V gene: TRBV7-2
CDR3 DNA: TGTGCCAGCAGCTTCAGGGGGACAGCATTCTACGAGCAGTACTTC
CDR3 protein: CASSFRGTAFYEQYF

clone size: NA
J gene: TRBJ2-5
D gene: TRBD2
V gene: TRBV7-8
CDR3 DNA: TGTGCCAGCAGCTTACTGCTAGCGGGGACCCAAGAGACCCAGTACTTC
CDR3 protein: CASSLLLAGTQETQYF

clone size: few
J gene: TRBJ1-3
D gene: TRBD1
V gene: TRBV5-4
CDR3 DNA: TGTGCCAGCAGCTCCAGCGGACAGGGTAGTGGAAACACCATATATTTT
CDR3 protein: CASSSSGQGSGNTIYF

clone size: few
J gene: TRBJ1-1
D gene: TRBD1
V gene: TRBV28
CDR3 DNA: TGTGCCAGCAGCCCCTCGGGACAGGGAATGAACACTGAAGCTTTCTTT
CDR3 protein: CASSPSGQGMNTEAFF

clone size: NA
J gene: TRBJ2-3
D gene: TRBD2
V gene: TRBV7-9
CDR3 DNA: TGTGCCAGCAGCTTAAGCTCCGGGGGGGCAGATACGCAGTATTTT
CDR3 protein: CASSLSSGGADTQYF

clone size: NA
J gene: TRBJ1-3
D gene: NA
V gene: TRBV21-1
CDR3 DNA: TGTGCCAGCAGCAAAAGTGGCAGGGGACGAACTGGAAACACCATATATTTT
CDR3 protein: CASSKSGRGRTGNTIYF

clone size: NA
J gene: TRBJ2-6
D gene: TRBD1
V gene: TRBV27
CDR3 DNA: TGTGCCAGCAGTTTCGGAACAGGGGGATATGGGGCCAACGTCCTGACTTTC
CDR3 protein: CASSFGTGGYGANVLTF

clone size: few
J gene: TRBJ1-2
D gene: TRBD1
V gene: TRBV15
CDR3 DNA: TGTGCCACCAGCAGAGATCGAGGGGACAGCTACTATGGCTACACCTTC
CDR3 protein: CATSRDRGDSYYGYTF

clone size: NA
J gene: TRBJ1-3
D gene: TRBD1
V gene: TRBV18
CDR3 DNA: TGTGCCAGCTCACCACCGGGGACAGGGCGAAACACCATATATTTT
CDR3 protein: CASSPPGTGRNTIYF

clone size: NA
J gene: TRBJ2-3
D gene: NA
V gene: TRBV6-4
CDR3 DNA: TGTGCCAGCAGTGAGGGAGGGACACCCAGCACAGATACGCAGTATTTT
CDR3 protein: CASSEGGTPSTDTQYF

clone size: NA
J gene: TRBJ2-2
D gene: TRBD2
V gene: TRBV4-1
CDR3 DNA: TGCGCCAGCAGCCAAGCGGCTAGCGGGAACACCGGGGAGCTGTTTTTT
CDR3 protein: CASSQAASGNTGELFF

clone size: NA
J gene: TRBJ1-1
D gene: NA
V gene: TRBV30
CDR3 DNA: TGTGCCTGGAGTTACAACACGAACACTGAAGCTTTCTTT
CDR3 protein: CAWSYNTNTEAFF

clone size: NA
J gene: TRBJ2-6
D gene: NA
V gene: TRBV6-5
CDR3 DNA: TGTGCCAGCAGTTACTCTTCGGGGGCCAACGTCCTGACTTTC
CDR3 protein: CASSYSSGANVLTF

clone size: few
J gene: TRBJ2-7
D gene: TRBD1
V gene: TRBV7-3
CDR3 DNA: TGTGCCAGCAGCTTAATGGTAGGACAGGGTAACGAGCAGTACTTC
CDR3 protein: CASSLMVGQGNEQYF

clone size: few
J gene: TRBJ2-7
D gene: TRBD1
V gene: TRBV6-5
CDR3 DNA: TGTGCCAGCAGTGAGGTTCCAGGACAGGGGAGCAGGTACTTC
CDR3 protein: CASSEVPGQGSRYF

clone size: NA
J gene: TRBJ2-4
D gene: TRBD2
V gene: TRBV30
CDR3 DNA: TGTGCTCTTGAGCCTAGCGGGGGGGGAGGCATTCAGTACTTC
CDR3 protein: CALEPSGGGGIQYF

clone size: NA
J gene: TRBJ2-7
D gene: TRBD2
V gene: TRBV28
CDR3 DNA: TGTGCCAGCAGTTCCGCCCGACTAGCGGGAGGCTCCGAGCAGTACTTC
CDR3 protein: CASSSARLAGGSEQYF

clone size: NA
J gene: TRBJ2-2
D gene: TRBD2
V gene: TRBV6-5
CDR3 DNA: TGTGCCAGCGGGGTAGCGGGGGCCACCGGGGAGCTGTTTTTT
CDR3 protein: CASGVAGATGELFF